This passage covers 21 T cell receptor beta chains from one sample sequenced in a study of siplizumab effects on memory and regulatory T cells. Some clones are missing from TCRdb's copy, which holds only in-frame ones; the method was immunoSEQ multiplex PCR. The sample records approximately 94,000 clones, 75% to 95% being singletons. Source material: CD4+ T cells sorted from blood. These receptors were obtained from a human donor in good health.

The CDR3 region has the DNA TGCAGCGTAGGCAGGGGGACGGCGGCTGAGCAGTTCTTC. Translation gives CSVGRGTAAEQFF. The chain joins TRBV29-1 to TRBJ2-1; 7 nucleotides agree with TRBD1. V shed 6 bases, J shed 9 bases, and the junction held 11 bases outside the gene matches. Germline V lookup: CDR1 SQVTM, CDR2 ANQGSEA. The CDR3 has 13 residues.

This rearrangement joins TRBV9 to TRBJ2-5; D gene ambiguous. This CDR3 region has 13 residues. Deletions cut 3 bases from V and 1 base from J, with 7 bases between. The germline V gene has CDR1 SGDLS and CDR2 YYNGEE. The CDR3 DNA is TGTGCCAGCAGCGCTGCGCCCCAAGAGACCCAGTACTTC. Translating it yields CASSAAPQETQYF.

This chain joins TRBV10-3 and TRBJ2-7, with TRBD1 identical over 8 bases. After removal of 2 bases from V and 1 base from J, the junction contained 1 base not matched to a gene. Germline CDR1 is ENHRY and CDR2 is SYGVKD. The CDR3 is made up of 14 amino acids. CDR3 protein: CAISERTGSYEQYF. CDR3 bases: TGTGCCATCAGTGAGCGGACAGGGTCCTACGAGCAGTACTTC.

This chain joins TRBV6-5 and TRBJ2-2; D gene uncertain. Deletions cut 6 bases from V and 6 bases from J, with 11 bases between. Germline lookup yields CDR1 MNHEY and CDR2 SVGAGI. The CDR3 length is 13 residues. CDR3 loop: CASSQAPAGELFF. The CDR3 region has the DNA TGTGCCAGCAGCCAGGCTCCGGCCGGGGAGCTGTTTTTT.

V usage is TRBV11-2 and J usage is TRBJ2-5; 9 bases line up with TRBD1. The junction had 7 bases not matched to a gene; V was cut back by 6 bases and J by 5 bases. CDR3 size: 14 residues. Per the germline V gene, CDR1 is SGHAT and CDR2 is FQNNGV. Here the CDR3 reads CASRATGGVETQYF. CDR3 bases: TGTGCCAGCAGGGCCACAGGGGGCGTCGAGACCCAGTACTTC.

This chain connects TRBV7-2 to TRBJ1-1; 8 bases agree with TRBD1. The ends lost 7 bases at V and 4 bases at J; junction bases unmatched: 8. There are 14 residues in the CDR3. Per the germline V gene, CDR1 is SGHTA and CDR2 is FQGNSA. The CDR3 spells CASNSADRGTEAFF. The CDR3 DNA reads as TGTGCCAGCAACTCCGCCGACAGGGGCACTGAAGCTTTCTTT.

This chain joins TRBV6-6 and TRBJ2-2, with D possibly being TRBD1 (5 bases). The CDR3 consists of 15 residues. In germline, CDR1 is MNHNY, CDR2 SVGAGI (reference sequence). Deletions cut 2 bases from V and 7 bases from J, with 14 bases between. The CDR3 sequence: CASSYVGQGFGELFF. The CDR3, as DNA: TGTGCCAGCAGTTACGTTGGGCAGGGCTTCGGGGAGCTGTTTTTT.

This sequence joins TRBV7-2 and TRBJ2-5; 9 positions agree with TRBD2. This CDR3 comprises 15 residues. Germline V lookup: CDR1 SGHTA, CDR2 FQGNSA. Losses at the gene ends were 2 bases for V and 1 base for J; bases not matched to a gene: 2. For the CDR3, the DNA is TGTGCCAGCAGCTTATATAGCGGGGGCCAAGAGACCCAGTACTTC. Protein product: CASSLYSGGQETQYF.

A single count supports this clone. This chain uses TRBV2 with TRBJ1-6; 7 nucleotides line up with TRBD1. The CDR3 contains 14 residues. Germline CDR1 and CDR2: SNHLY and FYNNEI. Trimming took 7 bases from V and 7 from J; bases not matched to a gene: 7. The CDR3 DNA reads as TGTGCCAGCAATGGACAGGTTACCAATTCACCCCTCCACTTT. It specifies CASNGQVTNSPLHF. Using reference TRBV2 and TRBJ1-6 for the parts outside the CDR3, the full variable domain is EPEVTQTPSHQVTQMGQEVILRCVPISNHLYFYWYRQILGQKVEFLVSFYNNEISEKSEIFDDQFSVERPDGSNFTLKIRSTKLEDSAMYFCASNGQVTNSPLHFGNGTRLTVT.

The chain joins TRBV28 to TRBJ2-3; D might be TRBD1 or TRBD2, each matching 5 bases. Germline CDR1 MDHEN, CDR2 SYDVKM. V was trimmed by 6 bases and J by 6 bases, leaving 19 bases between them. This CDR3 region has 15 residues. CDR3 protein: CASRAGTLEMDTQYF. CDR3 nucleotides: TGTGCCAGCAGAGCCGGGACCCTGGAAATGGATACGCAGTATTTT.

V usage is TRBV5-4 and J usage is TRBJ2-7; no reliable D call. Germline CDR1 is SGHNT and CDR2 is YYREEE (reference sequence). The V and J ends lost 2 bases and 5 bases respectively, with 14 bases between them. The length of the CDR3 is 14 residues. The CDR3 DNA reads TGTGCCAGCAGCTTTGGCTCAGCAGGCGACGAGCAGTACTTC. As protein: CASSFGSAGDEQYF.

This chain's CDR3 is CASSQGGGTYEQYF. DNA for the CDR3: TGTGCCAGCAGCCAAGGTGGGGGGACCTACGAGCAGTACTTC. The chain joins TRBV4-2 to TRBJ2-7, with D possibly matching TRBD2 (6 bases). Trimming took off 1 base at V and 2 bases at J, with 9 bases between the two ends. The CDR3 has 14 residues. CDR1 LGHNA and CDR2 YNFKEQ come from the germline V gene.

This rearrangement joins TRBV4-2 to TRBJ1-6; D not resolved. V shed 0 bases and J shed 5 bases, with 8 bases lying between them. This CDR3 is built from 15 residues. Per the germline V gene, CDR1 is LGHNA and CDR2 is YNFKEQ. CDR3 amino acids: CASSQDSGDNSPLHF. The DNA for the CDR3 is TGTGCCAGCAGCCAAGATTCAGGAGATAATTCACCCCTCCACTTT.

This clone came up a few times. The rearrangement links TRBV18 to TRBJ2-2; 8 positions match TRBD2. Germline trimming cut 3 bases from V and 1 base from J; bases unmatched to any gene: 4. This CDR3 comprises 16 residues. Germline V gene sequence: CDR1 KGHSH, CDR2 LQKENI. The chain's CDR3 is CASSPQTSVNTGELFF. The CDR3 bases are TGTGCCAGCTCACCCCAGACTAGCGTGAACACCGGGGAGCTGTTTTTT.

The V and J genes are TRBV29-1 and TRBJ1-1; D is unclear. The germline V gene has CDR1 SQVTM and CDR2 ANQGSEA. This CDR3 contains 10 residues. Trimming took off 1 base at V and 4 bases at J, with 1 base between the two ends. CDR3 protein: CSVEGTEAFF. The CDR3 nucleotides read TGCAGCGTTGAAGGCACTGAAGCTTTCTTT.

CDR3 nucleotides: TGTGCCAGAAGTTTACTCCAGGGGGACCGTCCCTACGAGCAGTACTTC. This translates into CARSLLQGDRPYEQYF. The chain uses TRBV5-3 and TRBJ2-7, with TRBD1 matching over 7 bases. TRBV5-3 is sorted into the ORF group, with uncertain function. The CDR3 is made up of 16 amino acids. V lost 5 bases, J lost 2 bases, and 13 bases stayed unmatched.

The chain joins TRBV21-1 to TRBJ1-1. TRBV21-1 is classified as a pseudogene. CDR3 length: 14 amino acids. The CDR3, as DNA: TGTGCCAGCAGCAAAGGTTGGTTAACCACTGAAGCTTTCTTT. It encodes CASSKGWLTTEAFF.

The chain combines TRBV6-4 with TRBJ2-5; TRBD2 aligns across 10 bases. CDR3 length equals 14 residues. Germline CDR1 is MRHNA and CDR2 is SNTAGT. V lost 9 bases, J lost 3 bases, and 7 bases stayed unmatched. CDR3 nucleotide sequence: TGTGCCAGGGATTTAGGGACTAGCGAAGAGACCCAGTACTTC. It codes for CARDLGTSEETQYF.

The J gene is TRBJ2-1, the V gene TRBV29-1, with TRBD2 matching over 8 bases. V lost 7 bases to trimming and J lost 5 bases; unmatched junction nucleotides: 7. The CDR3 sequence is 13 residues long. The V gene's germline CDR1 is SQVTM and CDR2 ANQGSEA. The CDR3 DNA sequence: TGCAGCGGCGCCGGGACTAGAGACAATGAGCAGTTCTTC. Residues: CSGAGTRDNEQFF.

This clone came up once. The chain carries TRBV11-3 and TRBJ2-1, with D perhaps matching TRBD1 or TRBD2 (6 bases each). The CDR3 runs to 15 residues. Germline V lookup: CDR1 SGHNT, CDR2 YENEEA. Trimming pared 1 base from V and 7 bases from J, leaving 14 bases between. The CDR3 DNA follows: TGTGCCAGCAGCTTAGGGGGGGCATCTGGTAATGAGCAGTTCTTC. Protein: CASSLGGASGNEQFF.

The rearrangement links TRBV23-1 to TRBJ2-7; TRBD1 might be the D (7 bases). TRBV23-1 falls under the ORF class, with uncertain function. V lost 1 base to trimming and J lost 2 bases, with 18 bases between them. The CDR3 contains 17 residues. The CDR3 DNA sequence: TGCGCCAGCAGTCAATGGGGAGGACAGGTCCGAACCTACGAGCAGTACTTC. Protein product: CASSQWGGQVRTYEQYF.